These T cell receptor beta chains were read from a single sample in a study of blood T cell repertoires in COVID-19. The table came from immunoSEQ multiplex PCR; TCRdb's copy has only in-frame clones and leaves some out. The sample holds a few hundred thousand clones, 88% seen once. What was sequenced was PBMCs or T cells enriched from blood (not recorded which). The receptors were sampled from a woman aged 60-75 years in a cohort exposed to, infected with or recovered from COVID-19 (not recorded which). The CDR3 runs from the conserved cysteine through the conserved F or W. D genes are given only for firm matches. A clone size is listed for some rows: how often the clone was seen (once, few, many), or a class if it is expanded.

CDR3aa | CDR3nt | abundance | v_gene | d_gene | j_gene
CASSYRETNYGYTF | TGTGCCAGCAGCTACCGGGAGACTAACTATGGCTACACCTTC | . | TRBV7-2 | . | TRBJ1-2
CASSLAVEYEQYF | TGCGCCAGCAGCTTGGCCGTGGAGTACGAGCAGTACTTC | once | TRBV5-1 | . | TRBJ2-7
CASSHPRRDGYTF | TGCGCCAGCAGCCACCCCCGGCGGGATGGCTACACCTTC | . | TRBV4-1 | . | TRBJ1-2
CASGNSNQPQHF | TGTGCCAGCGGCAATAGCAATCAGCCCCAGCATTTT | . | TRBV7-8 | . | TRBJ1-5
CASSVGSTSTNEKLFF | TGTGCCAGCAGCGTGGGCTCGACGTCAACTAATGAAAAACTGTTTTTT | . | TRBV3-1/TRBV3-2 | . | TRBJ1-4
CASSFKFTDTQYF | TGTGCCAGCAGTTTCAAATTCACAGATACGCAGTATTTT | . | TRBV7-2 | . | TRBJ2-3
CASRDREAGELFF | TGTGCCAGCAGGGACAGGGAGGCCGGGGAGCTGTTTTTT | . | TRBV25-1 | TRBD1 | TRBJ2-2
CASSQVQGAYNEQFF | TGCGCCAGCAGCCAAGTGCAGGGGGCGTACAATGAGCAGTTCTTC | . | TRBV4-1 | TRBD1 | TRBJ2-1
CASSPGQGAQETQYF | TGTGCCAGCAGCCCGGGACAGGGGGCGCAAGAGACCCAGTACTTC | . | TRBV11-3 | TRBD1 | TRBJ2-5
CAWGGQGNQPQHF | TGTGCCTGGGGGGGACAGGGGAATCAGCCCCAGCATTTT | . | TRBV30 | TRBD1 | TRBJ1-5
CASSLYTGNNEQFF | TGTGCCAGCAGCTTGTACACAGGGAACAATGAGCAGTTCTTC | . | TRBV7-2 | . | TRBJ2-1
CSVVGLQETQYF | TGCAGCGTTGTGGGGCTACAAGAGACCCAGTACTTC | . | TRBV29-1 | . | TRBJ2-5
CASSLDRRGPIWNYGYTF | TGTGCCAGCAGCTTAGATCGGAGGGGCCCGATTTGGAACTATGGCTACACCTTC | . | TRBV11-3 | . | TRBJ1-2
CASKTGSDTEAFF | TGTGCCAGCAAAACAGGCTCGGACACTGAAGCTTTCTTT | . | TRBV28 | . | TRBJ1-1
CASSSPIRREGVYNEQFF | TGTGCCAGCAGCTCCCCCATCAGGCGGGAGGGGGTTTACAATGAGCAGTTCTTC | . | TRBV7-9 | TRBD2 | TRBJ2-1
CASRYTHHGNQPQHF | TGTGCCAGCAGGTACACTCATCACGGCAATCAGCCCCAGCATTTT | . | TRBV6-5 | . | TRBJ1-5
CASGQQGSRYEQYF | TGTGCCAGCGGGCAACAGGGGTCAAGGTACGAGCAGTACTTC | . | TRBV6-6 | TRBD1 | TRBJ2-7
CASSLGQGETQYF | TGTGCTAGCAGCTTAGGGCAGGGGGAGACCCAGTACTTC | . | TRBV7-7 | . | TRBJ2-5
CASSGTGEDNEQFF | TGTGCCAGCAGTGGGACAGGGGAAGACAATGAGCAGTTCTTC | . | TRBV27 | TRBD1 | TRBJ2-1
CASSVGGYQETQYF | TGCGCCAGCAGCGTCGGGGGGTACCAAGAGACCCAGTACTTC | . | TRBV5-1 | TRBD2 | TRBJ2-5
CASRVGQGAFDEQYF | TGTGCCAGCAGGGTAGGGCAGGGGGCCTTCGACGAGCAGTACTTC | . | TRBV6-5 | TRBD1 | TRBJ2-7
CASGRGTGGTGELFF | TGTGCCAGTGGGAGGGGGACAGGGGGAACCGGGGAGCTGTTTTTT | . | TRBV19 | TRBD1 | TRBJ2-2
CASSEGQSSYNEQFF | TGTGCCAGCAGCGAAGGACAGAGCTCCTACAATGAGCAGTTCTTC | . | TRBV11-2 | . | TRBJ2-1
CASSPVQGEAFF | TGTGCCAGCTCACCGGTTCAGGGTGAAGCTTTCTTT | . | TRBV18 | . | TRBJ1-1
CASSPGTSGTTPYEQYF | TGTGCCAGCAGCCCCGGGACTAGCGGGACCACTCCCTACGAGCAGTACTTC | . | TRBV14 | TRBD2 | TRBJ2-7
CASSGQVNTEAFF | TGTGCCAGCAGCGGACAGGTCAACACTGAAGCTTTCTTT | few | TRBV7-3 | TRBD1 | TRBJ1-1
CASKREGRYNEQFF | TGTGCCAGTAAGCGGGAGGGCCGCTACAATGAGCAGTTCTTC | . | TRBV19 | TRBD2 | TRBJ2-1
CASSIDWRTEAFF | TGTGCCAGCAGCATCGACTGGAGGACTGAAGCTTTCTTT | . | TRBV5-8 | . | TRBJ1-1